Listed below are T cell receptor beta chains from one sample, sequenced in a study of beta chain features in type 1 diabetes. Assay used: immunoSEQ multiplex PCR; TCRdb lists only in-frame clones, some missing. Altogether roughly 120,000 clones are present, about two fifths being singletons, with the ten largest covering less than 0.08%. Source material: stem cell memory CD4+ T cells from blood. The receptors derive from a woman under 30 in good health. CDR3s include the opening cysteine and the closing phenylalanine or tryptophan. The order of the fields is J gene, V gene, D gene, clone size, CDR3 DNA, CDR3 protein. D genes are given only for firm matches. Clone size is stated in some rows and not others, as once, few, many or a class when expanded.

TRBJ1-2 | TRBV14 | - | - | TGTGCCAGCAGCCAACTCCCCGGGGGTAACTATGGCTACACCTTC | CASSQLPGGNYGYTF
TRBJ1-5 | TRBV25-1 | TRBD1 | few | TGTGCCAGCAGTGTCGACAGGGAGGTCCCCCGGCCCCAGCATTTT | CASSVDREVPRPQHF
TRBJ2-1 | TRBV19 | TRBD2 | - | TGTGCCAGTAGTATGCCCTGGGGGGGGAACAATGAGCAGTTCTTC | CASSMPWGGNNEQFF
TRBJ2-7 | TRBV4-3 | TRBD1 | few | TGCGCCAGCAGCCAAGATGAGGGGACAGGGGGCTACGAGCAGTACTTC | CASSQDEGTGGYEQYF
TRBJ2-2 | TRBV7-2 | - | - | TGTGCCAGCAGCTTAGCCCCCGGACGGTCGCACGGAGGTACCGGGGAGCTGTTTTTT | CASSLAPGRSHGGTGELFF
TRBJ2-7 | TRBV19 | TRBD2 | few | TGTGCCAGTAGTTGGGGACTAGCGGGATCCGAGCAGTACTTC | CASSWGLAGSEQYF
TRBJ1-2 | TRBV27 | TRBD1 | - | TGTGCCAGCAGTATAAGGGGGCGGTACGACTATGGCTACACCTTC | CASSIRGRYDYGYTF
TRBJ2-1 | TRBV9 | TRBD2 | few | TGTGCCAGCAGCGTTGGGCGGGAGTGGGAGAATGAGCAGTTCTTC | CASSVGREWENEQFF
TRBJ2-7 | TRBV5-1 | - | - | TGCGCCAGCAGCTCGGACCCAGGGGTCGAGCAGTACTTC | CASSSDPGVEQYF
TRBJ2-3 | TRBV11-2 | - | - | TGTGCCAGCAGCCCTTGGAGGGGCTCCACAGATACGCAGTATTTT | CASSPWRGSTDTQYF
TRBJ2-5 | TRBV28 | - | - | TGTGCCAGCAGTTTACTGCAGGGGTTGGAGACCCAGTACTTC | CASSLLQGLETQYF
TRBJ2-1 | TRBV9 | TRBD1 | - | TGTGCCAGCAGGGCCGGGACAGGGTTTAGGAATGAGCAGTTCTTC | CASRAGTGFRNEQFF
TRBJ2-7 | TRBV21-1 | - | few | TGTGCCAGCAGCAAAGGGGGGATGGACAGGTACTCCGCCTACGAGCAGTACTTC | CASSKGGMDRYSAYEQYF
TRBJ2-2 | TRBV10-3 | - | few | TGTGCCATCAGTGAATCGGTCTCTTGGACCGGGGAGCTGTTTTTT | CAISESVSWTGELFF
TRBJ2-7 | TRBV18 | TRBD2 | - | TGTGCCAGCTCACCCTCTCTCGGGGGGGAGTGGTACTTC | CASSPSLGGEWYF
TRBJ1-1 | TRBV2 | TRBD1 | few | TGTGCCAGCAGTGGCAGGGGGTGGACTGAAGCTTTCTTT | CASSGRGWTEAFF
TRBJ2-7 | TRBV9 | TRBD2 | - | TGTGCCAGCAGCGTAGCTCCAGCGGGACGATCCTACGAGCAGTACTTC | CASSVAPAGRSYEQYF
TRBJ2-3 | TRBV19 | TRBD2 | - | TGTGCCAGTAAGGCGGCGGGAGGCACAGATACGCAGTATTTT | CASKAAGGTDTQYF
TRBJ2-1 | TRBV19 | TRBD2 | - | TGTGCCAGTAGTACGGGACTAGCGGGTTCCTACAATGAGCAGTTCTTC | CASSTGLAGSYNEQFF
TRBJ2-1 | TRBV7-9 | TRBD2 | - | TGTGCCAGCAGCTTAGCGCTAGCGGGTCTAGCCAATGAGCAGTTCTTC | CASSLALAGLANEQFF
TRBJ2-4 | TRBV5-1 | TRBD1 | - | TGCGCCAGCAGCCCAGGGGGCGCTGAGTTCAGAGCCAAAAACATTCAGTACTTC | CASSPGGAEFRAKNIQYF
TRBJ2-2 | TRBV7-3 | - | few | TGTGCCAGCAGCTTATTTGGCGGGCCAAATTCCGGGGAGCTGTTTTTT | CASSLFGGPNSGELFF
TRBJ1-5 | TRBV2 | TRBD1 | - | TGTGCCAGCCGTGGACAGGGTGATCAGCCCCAGCATTTT | CASRGQGDQPQHF
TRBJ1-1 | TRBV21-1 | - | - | TGTGCCAGCATGGGGCCTCGGTGTAAGGGCACTGAAGCTTTCTTT | CASMGPRCKGTEAFF
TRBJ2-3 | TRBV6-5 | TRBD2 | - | TGTGCCAGCAGTTACTCGGGACTAGCGGGAGCGGATACGCAGTATTTT | CASSYSGLAGADTQYF
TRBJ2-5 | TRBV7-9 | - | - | TGTGCCAGCAGCTTAGCCTTAAGGGGCCAAGAGACCCAGTACTTC | CASSLALRGQETQYF
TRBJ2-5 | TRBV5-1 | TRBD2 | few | TGCGCCAGCAGCTCTAGCGGGAGGGCCTTCGAGACCCAGTACTTC | CASSSSGRAFETQYF
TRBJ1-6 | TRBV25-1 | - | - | TGTGCCGCCGGGGGAGGTCCTAGGGATTCACCCCTCCACTTT | CAAGGGPRDSPLHF
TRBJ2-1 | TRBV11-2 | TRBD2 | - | TGTGCCAGCAGCTTACCGGGACTAGCTGTTTACAATGAGCAGTTCTTC | CASSLPGLAVYNEQFF
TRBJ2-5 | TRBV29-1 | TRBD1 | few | TGCAGCGTACGGACAGGCAACATGGAGACCCAGTACTTC | CSVRTGNMETQYF
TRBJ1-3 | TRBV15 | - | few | TGTGCCACCAGCCGAGGGAGGGAATCTGGAAACACCATATATTTT | CATSRGRESGNTIYF
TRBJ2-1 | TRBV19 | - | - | TGTGCCAGTAGTAGGAGCTCCTACAATGAGCAGTTCTTC | CASSRSSYNEQFF
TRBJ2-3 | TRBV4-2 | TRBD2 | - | TGTGCCAGCACTGACGGGAGGGGCACAGATACGCAGTATTTT | CASTDGRGTDTQYF
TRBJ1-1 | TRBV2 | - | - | - | CASSDARGGTEAFFGHGTEAFF
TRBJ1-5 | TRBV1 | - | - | TGCACCAGCAGCGTCAGCGGAGGGATCGATCAGCCCCAGCATTTT | CTSSVSGGIDQPQHF
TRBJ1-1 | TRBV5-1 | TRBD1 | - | TGCGCCAGCAGCCCCGGACAGGGAGAAACTGAAGCTTTCTTT | CASSPGQGETEAFF
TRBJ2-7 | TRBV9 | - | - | TGTGCCAGCAGCCCCCGGCGGGATGTTTGGCACGAGCAGTACTTC | CASSPRRDVWHEQYF
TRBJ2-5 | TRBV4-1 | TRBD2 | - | TGCGCCAGCAGCTCAAGGACTAGCGGGAGGGCCGGGACCCAGTACTTC | CASSSRTSGRAGTQYF
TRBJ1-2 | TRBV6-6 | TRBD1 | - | TGTGCCAGCAGTTACTCGGACAGGGGGCCGGATGGCTACACCTTC | CASSYSDRGPDGYTF
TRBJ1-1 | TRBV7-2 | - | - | TGTGCCAGCAGCACCCAGGGAGGGAGGAACACTGAAGCTTTCTTT | CASSTQGGRNTEAFF
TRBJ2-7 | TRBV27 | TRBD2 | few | TGTGCCAGCAGTTCCTCCGGGGGGGGGAGGGCCCACGAGCAGTACTTC | CASSSSGGGRAHEQYF
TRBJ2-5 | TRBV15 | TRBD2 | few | TGTGCCACCAGCGGACTAGCGGCACAAGAGACCCAGTACTTC | CATSGLAAQETQYF